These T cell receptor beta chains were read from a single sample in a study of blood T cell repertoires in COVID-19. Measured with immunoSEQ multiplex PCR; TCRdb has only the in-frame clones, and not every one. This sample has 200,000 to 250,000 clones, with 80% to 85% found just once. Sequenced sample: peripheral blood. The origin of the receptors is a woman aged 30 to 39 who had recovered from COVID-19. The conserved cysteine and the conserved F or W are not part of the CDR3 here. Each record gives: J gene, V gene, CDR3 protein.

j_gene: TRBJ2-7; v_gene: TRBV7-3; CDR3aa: ASSLNGPGEQY
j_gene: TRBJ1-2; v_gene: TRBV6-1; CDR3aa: ASSEVGATGLDGYT
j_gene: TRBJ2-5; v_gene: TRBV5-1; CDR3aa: ASSHARDRIQETQY
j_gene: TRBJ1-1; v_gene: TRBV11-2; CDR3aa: ASSQRLAGGDGGTEAF
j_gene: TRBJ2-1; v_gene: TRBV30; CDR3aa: VWSVSGTPF
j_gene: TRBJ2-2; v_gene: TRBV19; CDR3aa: ASRVWLAGIGTGELF
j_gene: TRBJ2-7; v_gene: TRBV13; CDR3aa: ASSSIQDSTDEQY
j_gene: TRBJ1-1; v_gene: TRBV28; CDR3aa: ASWTGTGGTEAF
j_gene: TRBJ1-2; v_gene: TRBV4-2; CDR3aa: ASSQDMGQA
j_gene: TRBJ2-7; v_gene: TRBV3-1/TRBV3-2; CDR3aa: ASSQGVITYEQY
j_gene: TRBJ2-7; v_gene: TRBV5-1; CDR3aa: ASRAGTKSLYEQY
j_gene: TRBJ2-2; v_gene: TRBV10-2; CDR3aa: ASSETSGRDTGELF
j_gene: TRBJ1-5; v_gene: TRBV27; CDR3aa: ASSFLSNQPQH
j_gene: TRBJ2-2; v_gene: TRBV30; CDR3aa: AFTTGEDTGELF
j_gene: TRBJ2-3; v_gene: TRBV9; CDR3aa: ASSTRDREPY
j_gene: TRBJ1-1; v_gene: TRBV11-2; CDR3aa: ASSRGFETEAF
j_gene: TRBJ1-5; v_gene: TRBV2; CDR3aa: ASSPGTDSRPQH
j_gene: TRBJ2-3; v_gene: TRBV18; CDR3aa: ASSESSGSTDTQY
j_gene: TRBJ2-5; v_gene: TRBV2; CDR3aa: ASSGQGSKETQY
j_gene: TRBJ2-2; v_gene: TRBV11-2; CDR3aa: ASSLSLAGRNTGELF
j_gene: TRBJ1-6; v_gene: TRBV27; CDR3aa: ASSLTNRGRSPLH
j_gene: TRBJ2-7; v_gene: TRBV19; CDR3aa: ASSRRTETYEQY
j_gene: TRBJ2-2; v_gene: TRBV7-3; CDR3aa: ASSLTGTIPNTGELF
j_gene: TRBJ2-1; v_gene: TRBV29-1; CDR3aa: SVPRLARSNEQF
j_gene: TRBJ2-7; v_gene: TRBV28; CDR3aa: ASSSLRTFYEQY
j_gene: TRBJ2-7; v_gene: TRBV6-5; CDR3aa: ASTNPSGSSYEQY
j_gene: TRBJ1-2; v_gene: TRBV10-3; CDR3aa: AISDFNYGYT
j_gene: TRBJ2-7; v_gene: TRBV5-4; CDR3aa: ASSSPDRVFYEQY
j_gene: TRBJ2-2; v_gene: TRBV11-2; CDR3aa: ASSLSGAGELF
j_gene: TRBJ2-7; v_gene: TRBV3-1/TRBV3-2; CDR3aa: ASAPLARHEQY
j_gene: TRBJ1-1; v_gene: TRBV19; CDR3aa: ASSWGTKAEAF
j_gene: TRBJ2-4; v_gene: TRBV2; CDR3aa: ASSRDPGGAKNIQY
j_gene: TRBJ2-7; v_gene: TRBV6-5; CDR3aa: ASSYSGTSVYEQY
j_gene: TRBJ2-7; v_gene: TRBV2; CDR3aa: ASSYFYEQY
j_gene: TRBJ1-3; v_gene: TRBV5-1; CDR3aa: ASSSSQGAQGNTIY
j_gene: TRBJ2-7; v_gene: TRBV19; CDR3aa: ASSAGGLDTAYEQY
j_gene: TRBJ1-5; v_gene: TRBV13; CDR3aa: ASSLGGRENQPQH
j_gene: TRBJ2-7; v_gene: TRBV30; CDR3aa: AWSDPGLAGNYEQY
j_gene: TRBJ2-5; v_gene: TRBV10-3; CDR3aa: AISEIVSGTQETQY
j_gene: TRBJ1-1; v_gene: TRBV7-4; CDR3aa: ASSLGDQGG
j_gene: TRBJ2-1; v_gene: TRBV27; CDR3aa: ASSSPGLADYNEQF
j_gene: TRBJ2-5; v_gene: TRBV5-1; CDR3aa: ASTRSSTAGDKTQY
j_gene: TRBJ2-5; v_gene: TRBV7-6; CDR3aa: ASSLVIRRGLAGQETQY
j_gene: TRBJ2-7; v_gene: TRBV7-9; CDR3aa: ASSSRGTPLLHEQY
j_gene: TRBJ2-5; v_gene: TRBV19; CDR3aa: ASSNLGTSGIETQY
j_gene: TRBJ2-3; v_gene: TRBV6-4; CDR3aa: ASSDSPAGGADTQY
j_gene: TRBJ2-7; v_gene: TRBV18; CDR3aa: ASSSGAYEQY
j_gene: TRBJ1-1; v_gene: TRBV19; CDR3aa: ASSSNRNTEAF
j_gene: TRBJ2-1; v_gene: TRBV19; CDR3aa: ASNPSAQYNEQF
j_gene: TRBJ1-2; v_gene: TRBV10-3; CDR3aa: AISDGQGDGYT
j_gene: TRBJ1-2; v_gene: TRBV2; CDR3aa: ASSPWTGPRGYT
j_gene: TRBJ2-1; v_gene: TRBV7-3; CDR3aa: ASSSSTGTPLF
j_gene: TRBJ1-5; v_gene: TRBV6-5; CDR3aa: ASRGGQGVGQPQH
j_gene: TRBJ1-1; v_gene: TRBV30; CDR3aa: AWEGTGGPNTEAF